This T cell receptor beta chain was sequenced for a study of patients and donors after allogeneic stem cell transplantation. This clonotype came up many times. This CDR3 has 14 amino acids. From germline, CDR1 is SGHDT and CDR2 YYEEEE. Trimming removed 3 bases at V and 6 bases at J, with 13 bases between. TCRdb re-derived calls from the RT-PCR reads in MiXCR, one entry per CDR3 protein. Of some 31,000 distinct CDR3 sequences listed, less than 45% were seen once; the top ten hold approximately 82%. Input material: blood, either unsorted or a sorted T cell fraction (not recorded which). This TCR was sampled from a human donor who was either an allogeneic HSCT recipient or a stem cell or donor lymphocyte infusion donor (not recorded which). It is not recorded whose cells these are; they may come from a transplant donor. The genes are TRBV5-6 and TRBJ1-5, with a possible D match to TRBD1 (5 bases). This CDR3 is CASSSSGGIQPQHF. In nucleotides, the CDR3 is TGTGCCAGCAGCTCCTCGGGGGGGATTCAGCCCCAGCATTTT.